This TCR beta chain derives from a study of blood T cell repertoires in COVID-19. Seattle researchers signed up patients amid active infection and tracked them longitudinally. Per the original data handling: Researchers report that nucleated cell counts were estimated from reference gene primer amplification. Repertoires were generated with immunoSEQ multiplex PCR, while TCRdb's copy carries only in-frame clones and drops some. The DNA gave D and trimming, while V, J and clone size come from that table. Of roughly 250,000 clones in the sample, about nine tenths were seen once. Sequenced input: peripheral blood. This sequence originates from a woman under 40 with COVID-19, enrolled during active disease.

The CDR3 reads CASSLTGPNTEAFF. CDR3 coding DNA: TGCGCCAGCAGCTTGACAGGTCCGAACACTGAAGCTTTCTTT. The chain recombines TRBV5-1 with TRBJ1-1, with D tentatively TRBD1 (5 bases). This CDR3 has 14 residues. CDR1 is SGHRS and CDR2 is YFSETQ in the germline V gene. V gave up 1 base and J gave up 1 base, with 8 bases separating them.